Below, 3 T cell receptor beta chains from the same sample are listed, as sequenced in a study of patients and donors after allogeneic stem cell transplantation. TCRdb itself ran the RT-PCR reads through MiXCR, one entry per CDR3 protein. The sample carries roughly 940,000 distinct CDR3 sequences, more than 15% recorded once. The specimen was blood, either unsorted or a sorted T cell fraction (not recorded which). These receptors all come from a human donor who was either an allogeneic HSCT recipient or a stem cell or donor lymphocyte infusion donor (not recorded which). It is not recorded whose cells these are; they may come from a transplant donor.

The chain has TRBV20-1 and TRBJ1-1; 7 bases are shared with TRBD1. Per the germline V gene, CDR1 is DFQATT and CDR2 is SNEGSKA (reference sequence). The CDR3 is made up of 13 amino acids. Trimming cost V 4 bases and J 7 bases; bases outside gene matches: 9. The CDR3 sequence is CSAINPGTVEAFF. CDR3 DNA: TGCAGTGCTATTAATCCCGGGACAGTTGAAGCTTTCTTT.

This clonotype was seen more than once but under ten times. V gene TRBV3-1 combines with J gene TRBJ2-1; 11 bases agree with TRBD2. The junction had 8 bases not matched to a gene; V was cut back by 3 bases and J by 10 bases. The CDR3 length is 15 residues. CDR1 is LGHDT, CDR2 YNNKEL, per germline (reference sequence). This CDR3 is CASSQTLAGGTEQFF. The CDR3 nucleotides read TGTGCCAGCAGCCAGACTCTAGCGGGAGGAACCGAGCAGTTCTTC.

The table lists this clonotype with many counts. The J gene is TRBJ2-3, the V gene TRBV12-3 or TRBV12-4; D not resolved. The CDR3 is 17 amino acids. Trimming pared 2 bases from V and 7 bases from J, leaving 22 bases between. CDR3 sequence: CASSLSVLQARPHTQYF. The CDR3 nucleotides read TGTGCCAGCAGTTTAAGTGTGCTCCAGGCTCGTCCCCATACGCAGTATTTT.